One TCR beta chain is described in this entry. Across 20 to 25 US areas, participants ranged in age from about 18 to 100 years. The study counted Cohort 3 donors as recovered given two negative PCRs, clearance, or symptom resolution. The data belong to a study of blood T cell repertoires in COVID-19. About the study: Samples representing acute and convalescent COVID-19 were sourced from the United States, Italy and Spain. In each case, the material was cDNA or gDNA derived from T cells, B-cell-depleted T cells, or PBMCs.

V was pared by 6 bases and J by 4 bases, with 8 bases of the junction left unmatched. Per germline, CDR1 LNHDA and CDR2 SQIVND (reference sequence). The CDR3 runs 14 residues. Sequencing was performed with immunoSEQ multiplex PCR; in TCRdb, only in-frame clones are kept and a portion is missing. The table lists 310,000 or so clones, about nine tenths of them singletons. The sequenced sample was PBMCs or T cells enriched from blood (not recorded which). This chain links TRBV19 with TRBJ1-2; 7 nucleotides match TRBD1. The clonotype originates from a woman under 30 who had recovered from COVID-19. CDR3: CASRGQTLLYGYTF. Written as DNA, the CDR3 is TGTGCCAGTAGGGGACAGACGCTACTCTATGGCTACACCTTC.